These 29 T cell receptor beta chains originate from one sample sequenced in a study of blood T cell repertoires in COVID-19. The method was immunoSEQ multiplex PCR; TCRdb's version includes in-frame clones alone and lacks a portion of them. The table includes 450,000 or so clones, 75% to 90% detected once. The sample taken for sequencing was peripheral blood. The origin of the receptors is a woman aged 40 to 50 with COVID-19, enrolled during active disease.

The chain recombines TRBV7-9 with TRBJ1-5, with 10 bases lining up with TRBD1. V gave up 4 bases and J gave up 5 bases; unmatched junction bases: 5. The CDR3 length is 15 residues. Looked up from germline, CDR1 is SEHNR and CDR2 is FQNEAQ (reference sequence). The CDR3, as DNA: TGTGCCAGCAGCTATGGGACAGGGGTACATCAGCCCCAGCATTTT. It specifies CASSYGTGVHQPQHF.

This rearrangement joins TRBV19 to TRBJ1-1; D not resolved. The CDR3 spans 13 residues. With 3 bases removed from V and 6 bases from J, the gap between germline ends came to 11 bases. The V gene's germline CDR1 is LNHDA and CDR2 SQIVND (reference sequence). The CDR3 protein is CASSMTVGAEAFF. DNA for the CDR3: TGTGCCAGTAGTATGACCGTTGGAGCTGAAGCTTTCTTT.

The chain links TRBV21-1 to TRBJ2-2; TRBD2, the table's D call, was not compared with the DNA. TRBV21-1 is classified as a pseudogene. This CDR3 is built from 16 residues. The CDR3 loop is CASSKEHSGDTGELFF. CDR3 nucleotide sequence: TGTGCCAGCAGCAAAGAACACTCGGGGGACACCGGGGAGCTGTTTTTT.

This chain uses TRBV19 with TRBJ1-1; 7 nucleotides match TRBD1. This CDR3 comprises 13 residues. Per the germline V gene, CDR1 is LNHDA and CDR2 is SQIVND (reference sequence). The trim removed 7 bases at V and 0 bases at J, leaving 2 bases unmatched. The CDR3 region has the DNA TGTGCCAGTAAGGACAGGCTGAACACTGAAGCTTTCTTT. Protein product: CASKDRLNTEAFF.

This clone was observed a single time. The V gene is TRBV7-9, the J gene TRBJ2-1; 7 positions agree with TRBD2. The CDR3 runs 15 residues. The germline gives CDR1 SEHNR, CDR2 FQNEAQ (reference sequence). The V and J ends lost 5 bases and 7 bases, in that order; junction bases with no gene match: 11. CDR3 protein: CASSTVPGRDNEQFF. The CDR3 region has the DNA TGTGCCAGCAGCACAGTACCAGGGAGGGATAATGAGCAGTTCTTC.

This clone was observed once. The chain couples TRBV2 to TRBJ1-5; 7 nucleotides line up with TRBD1. J was trimmed by 3 bases and V by 8 bases; bases with no gene match: 4. Germline-derived CDR1 and CDR2 are SNHLY and FYNNEI. CDR3 length equals 13 residues. The CDR3 region is CASLQGFNQPQHF. CDR3 in DNA: TGTGCCAGCTTACAGGGGTTCAATCAGCCCCAGCATTTT.

The rearrangement joins TRBV2 to TRBJ1-1; TRBD1 matches 8 bases. Losses at the gene ends were 6 bases for V and 1 base for J; bases not matched to a gene: 7. Germline CDR1 and CDR2: SNHLY and FYNNEI. The CDR3 has 15 amino acids. As DNA, the CDR3 is TGTGCCAGCAGGGCACGACAGGGGCCGAACACTGAAGCTTTCTTT. Its translation is CASRARQGPNTEAFF.

The rearrangement joins TRBV6-5 to TRBJ2-7; 9 bases line up with TRBD2. From germline, CDR1 is MNHEY and CDR2 SVGAGI. This CDR3 spans 13 amino acids. With 7 bases clipped from V and 3 bases from J, the junction kept 4 bases outside the gene matches. In DNA form, the CDR3 reads TGTGCCAGCACTAATAGCGGGAGCTACGAGCAGTACTTC. It is translated as CASTNSGSYEQYF.

The chain links TRBV7-8 to TRBJ2-5, with 10 bases identical to TRBD2. The CDR3 sequence is 14 residues long. V lost 7 bases and J lost 5; bases outside the gene matches: 7. Per germline, CDR1 SGHVS and CDR2 FQNEAQ. The CDR3 loop reads CASTQAGGGETQYF. CDR3 sequence (DNA): TGTGCCAGCACCCAAGCGGGAGGGGGGGAGACCCAGTACTTC.

The V gene is TRBV9, the J gene TRBJ1-6; D remains unclear. Trimming shortened V by 3 bases and J by 7 bases, and 14 bases separated the two germline ends. Germline CDR1 SGDLS, CDR2 YYNGEE. The CDR3 contains 15 residues. The CDR3 DNA reads as TGTGCCAGCAGCGCACACAAACATTGGAATTCACCCCTCCACTTT. It encodes CASSAHKHWNSPLHF. The variable domain in full, completed from reference TRBV9 and TRBJ1-6, reads DSGVTQTPKHLITATGQRVTLRCSPRSGDLSVYWYQQSLDQGLQFLIQYYNGEERAKGNILERFSAQQFPDLHSELNLSSLELGDSALYFCASSAHKHWNSPLHFGNGTRLTVT.

The gene calls are TRBV7-9 and TRBJ2-5, with 9 bases aligning to TRBD2. The junction had 10 bases not matched to a gene; V was cut back by 1 base and J by 1 base. CDR3 length: 18 amino acids. Germline assignment: CDR1 SEHNR and CDR2 FQNEAQ (reference sequence). CDR3 nucleotides: TGTGCCAGCAGCTTAGGTAGTTTTAGCGGGGGAGTCCAAGAGACCCAGTACTTC. This translates into CASSLGSFSGGVQETQYF.

V is TRBV28 and J is TRBJ1-4; 8 bases line up with TRBD1. V gave up 6 bases and J gave up 5 bases; unmatched junction bases: 8. This CDR3 has 15 amino acids. The germline gives CDR1 MDHEN, CDR2 SYDVKM. DNA for the CDR3: TGTGCCAGCAGCGCCTACAGGGGGAAAAATGAAAAACTGTTTTTT. It specifies CASSAYRGKNEKLFF.

This clone was seen a single time. The V gene is TRBV6-5, the J gene TRBJ2-7; 8 bases map to TRBD1. Germline CDR1 is MNHEY and CDR2 is SVGAGI. V lost 5 bases, J lost 6 bases, and 9 bases stayed unmatched. This CDR3 has 14 residues. CDR3 region: CASSRTGNPSEQYF. The CDR3 nucleotides are TGTGCCAGCAGTCGGACAGGGAATCCCAGCGAGCAGTACTTC.

The chain carries TRBV18 and TRBJ2-3; weak D call: TRBD2 (5 bases). The germline V gene has CDR1 KGHSH and CDR2 LQKENI. The V end lost 6 bases, the J end lost 4 bases, and 14 bases lay between the germline ends. The CDR3 contains 14 residues. The CDR3 DNA reads as TGTGCCAGCTCCGTCGAGGGTCGCGCAGATACGCAGTATTTT. It is translated as CASSVEGRADTQYF.

About this clone: Other DNA sequences in the sample encode the same CDR3. This chain joins TRBV18 and TRBJ1-5; perhaps TRBD1 as D (6 bases). The germline V and J ends were trimmed by 3 bases and 0 bases, with 9 bases remaining between them. Germline CDR1 is KGHSH and CDR2 is LQKENI. The CDR3 is made up of 15 amino acids. CDR3 loop: CASSPRGNSNQPQHF. Here the CDR3 DNA reads TGTGCCAGCTCACCGAGGGGGAATAGCAATCAGCCCCAGCATTTT.

V is TRBV25-1 and J is TRBJ2-2; unclear D gene. Trimming removed 5 bases from V and 5 bases from J, with 12 bases in between. Germline assignment: CDR1 MGHDK and CDR2 SYGVNS. The CDR3 contains 14 residues. The CDR3 spells CASSLPTDTGELFF. CDR3 sequence (DNA): TGTGCCAGCAGTCTCCCGACTGATACCGGGGAGCTGTTTTTT.

V usage is TRBV7-2 and J usage is TRBJ1-6; D remains unclear. The V gene's germline CDR1 is SGHTA and CDR2 FQGNSA. The CDR3 extends over 13 amino acids. Trimming stripped 5 bases from V and 7 bases from J, with 9 bases between. The chain's CDR3 is CASSNFPNSPLHF. CDR3 DNA: TGTGCCAGCAGCAATTTTCCGAATTCACCCCTCCACTTT. The variable domain in full, with the rest retrieved from reference TRBV7-2 and TRBJ1-6, is GAGVSQSPSNKVTEKGKDVELRCDPISGHTALYWYRQSLGQGLEFLIYFQGNSAPDKSGLPSDRFSAERTGGSVSTLTIQRTQQEDSAVYLCASSNFPNSPLHFGNGTRLTVT.

The gene calls are TRBV11-3 and TRBJ2-7; a possible D gene is TRBD2 (6 bases). The ends were cut back, 0 bases at V and 6 bases at J, with 9 bases in the middle. CDR1 and CDR2 from the germline V gene are SGHNT and YENEEA. The CDR3 contains 13 residues. The CDR3 spells CASSLERGTEQYF. DNA of the CDR3: TGTGCCAGCAGCTTAGAGCGGGGTACCGAGCAGTACTTC.

The chain's CDR3 is CASSEIGSASGTDTQYF. CDR3 in DNA: TGTGCCAGCAGTGAAATTGGGAGTGCTAGTGGCACAGATACGCAGTATTTT. The chain employs TRBV6-1 and TRBJ2-3, with D perhaps TRBD2 (5 bases). Germline CDR1 and CDR2: MNHNS and SASEGT. CDR3 size: 17 residues. Between the trimmed V and J ends, which lost 2 bases and 1 base, there was a span of 16 bases.

The rearrangement uses TRBV28 and TRBJ1-2, with D hard to call. Germline-derived CDR1 and CDR2 are MDHEN and SYDVKM. V was clipped by 5 bases and J by 5 bases, with 9 bases between them. CDR3 length: 12 residues. The DNA for the CDR3 is TGTGCCAGCAGTACCCGGGGTTATGGCTACACCTTC. This gives the protein CASSTRGYGYTF.

This clone was recorded a few times. The chain carries TRBV27 and TRBJ2-1; TRBD1 matches 9 bases. CDR1 and CDR2 (germline): MNHEY, SMNVEV (reference sequence). CDR3 length equals 15 residues. V shed 3 bases, J shed 5 bases, and the junction held 5 bases outside the gene matches. The CDR3 DNA follows: TGTGCCAGCAGTTTCGGACAGGGGAGGCACAATGAGCAGTTCTTC. It translates to CASSFGQGRHNEQFF.

The gene calls are TRBV10-3 and TRBJ1-5; D perhaps matches TRBD1 (6 bases). The CDR3 is 14 residues long. Germline V CDR1 and CDR2: ENHRY, SYGVKD. V was cut by 8 bases and J by 2 bases, with 13 bases left in between. The CDR3 DNA reads TGTGCCATCGGGGGCTTGACCGGCAATCAGCCCCAGCATTTT. This translates into CAIGGLTGNQPQHF.

The chain combines TRBV9 with TRBJ2-4; TRBD1 matches 8 bases. V was pared by 4 bases and J by 8 bases, with 8 bases of the junction left unmatched. The germline V gene has CDR1 SGDLS and CDR2 YYNGEE. There are 14 residues in the CDR3. CDR3 amino acids: CASSSTGVRDIQYF. The CDR3 DNA reads TGTGCCAGCAGCTCGACAGGGGTTAGGGACATTCAGTACTTC. The variable domain in full, completed from reference TRBV9 and TRBJ2-4, reads DSGVTQTPKHLITATGQRVTLRCSPRSGDLSVYWYQQSLDQGLQFLIQYYNGEERAKGNILERFSAQQFPDLHSELNLSSLELGDSALYFCASSSTGVRDIQYFGAGTRLSVL.

V usage is TRBV28 and J usage is TRBJ2-5, with 11 bases lining up with TRBD2. With 4 bases clipped from V and 4 bases from J, the junction kept 5 bases outside the gene matches. Germline lookup yields CDR1 MDHEN and CDR2 SYDVKM. The CDR3 totals 15 residues. The CDR3 nucleotides are TGTGCCAGCAGTTCCGGAGGACTAGCGGGAGAGACCCAGTACTTC. Translating it yields CASSSGGLAGETQYF.

Only one count was recorded for this clone. This chain joins TRBV7-2 and TRBJ1-1; D is perhaps TRBD1 (6 bases). V was pared by 4 bases and J by 4 bases, with 13 bases between. This CDR3 is 14 amino acids long. The V gene's germline CDR1 is SGHTA and CDR2 FQGNSA. The CDR3 sequence is CASSSTGRATEAFF. CDR3 nucleotides: TGTGCCAGCAGCTCTACAGGGAGAGCCACTGAAGCTTTCTTT.

The gene calls are TRBV28 and TRBJ1-2, with a possible D match to TRBD1 (6 bases). CDR1 is MDHEN and CDR2 is SYDVKM in the germline V gene. The CDR3 runs 17 residues. V was trimmed by 3 bases and J by 4 bases, leaving 21 bases between them. CDR3 DNA sequence: TGTGCCAGCAGTTTGTCAAAGAATCGAGGGGGGGGCTATGGCTACACCTTC. Encoded protein: CASSLSKNRGGGYGYTF.

The chain recombines TRBV7-2 with TRBJ1-6, with D hard to call. V lost 1 base, J lost 3 bases, and 4 bases lay in between. The germline CDR1 and CDR2 sequences are SGHTA and FQGNSA. This CDR3 is built from 14 residues. The CDR3 loop is CASSLGHYNSPLHF. In nucleotides, the CDR3 is TGTGCCAGCAGCTTAGGACACTATAATTCACCCCTCCACTTT. Looking up the rest from reference TRBV7-2 and TRBJ1-6 gives the full variable domain: GAGVSQSPSNKVTEKGKDVELRCDPISGHTALYWYRQSLGQGLEFLIYFQGNSAPDKSGLPSDRFSAERTGGSVSTLTIQRTQQEDSAVYLCASSLGHYNSPLHFGNGTRLTVT.

The V and J genes are TRBV5-1 and TRBJ2-5; TRBD2 aligns across 9 bases. This CDR3 region has 15 residues. V was clipped by 0 bases and J by 5 bases; unmatched bases: 5. Per germline, CDR1 SGHRS and CDR2 YFSETQ. Here the CDR3 reads CASSLVVAGDETQYF. In DNA form, the CDR3 reads TGCGCCAGCAGCTTGGTAGTAGCGGGAGATGAGACCCAGTACTTC.

This clone was seen a handful of times. The rearrangement uses TRBV18 and TRBJ2-2, with TRBD1 matching over 10 bases. The CDR3 covers 20 residues. Germline V gives CDR1 KGHSH, CDR2 LQKENI. The ends lost 4 bases at V and 4 bases at J; junction bases unmatched: 18. The CDR3 DNA sequence: TGTGCCAGCTCACAAGCCGGGACAGGGGTCTCCCGTCCCCTCACCGGGGAGCTGTTTTTT. Its translation: CASSQAGTGVSRPLTGELFF.